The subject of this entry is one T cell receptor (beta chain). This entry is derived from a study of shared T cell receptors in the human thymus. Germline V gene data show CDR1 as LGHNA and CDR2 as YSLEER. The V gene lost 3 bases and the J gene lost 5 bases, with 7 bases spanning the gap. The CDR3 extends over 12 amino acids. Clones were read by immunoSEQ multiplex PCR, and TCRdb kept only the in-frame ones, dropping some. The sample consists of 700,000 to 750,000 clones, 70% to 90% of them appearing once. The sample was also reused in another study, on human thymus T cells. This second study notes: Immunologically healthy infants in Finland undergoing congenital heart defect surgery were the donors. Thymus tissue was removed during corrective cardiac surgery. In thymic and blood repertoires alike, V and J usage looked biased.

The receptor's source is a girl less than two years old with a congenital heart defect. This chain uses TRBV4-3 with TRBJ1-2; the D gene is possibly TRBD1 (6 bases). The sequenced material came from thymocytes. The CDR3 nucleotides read TGCGCCAGCAGCCAGGACAGTTATGGCTACACCTTC. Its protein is CASSQDSYGYTF.